Below, one TCR beta chain is given with its context. No antigen is known for it. TCRdb reanalysed the reads using MiXCR and keeps one entry per CDR3 protein. The sample has around 770,000 distinct CDR3 sequences; under 35% are singletons. These data come from a study of T cell repertoires in cytomegalovirus infection. On the study more broadly: Shared public TCR beta signatures pointed to both CMV infection and a matching HLA type.

The CDR3 is made up of 13 amino acids. Per the germline V gene, CDR1 is SNHLY and CDR2 is FYNNEI. Trimming stripped 11 bases from V and 4 bases from J, with 17 bases between. The chain combines TRBV2 with TRBJ1-2; a weak D match, TRBD1 (5 bases). The sequences come from cultured CD8+ T cells from PBMCs, collected from culture after CMV antigen stimulation. This clonotype was obtained from a human donor in good health (CMV status not recorded). Some clones in this sample may be carry-over from other donors' samples. In DNA form, the CDR3 reads TGTGCCGCAAGGGGCAGGCCCTCCTATGGCTACACCTTC. This translates into CAARGRPSYGYTF.